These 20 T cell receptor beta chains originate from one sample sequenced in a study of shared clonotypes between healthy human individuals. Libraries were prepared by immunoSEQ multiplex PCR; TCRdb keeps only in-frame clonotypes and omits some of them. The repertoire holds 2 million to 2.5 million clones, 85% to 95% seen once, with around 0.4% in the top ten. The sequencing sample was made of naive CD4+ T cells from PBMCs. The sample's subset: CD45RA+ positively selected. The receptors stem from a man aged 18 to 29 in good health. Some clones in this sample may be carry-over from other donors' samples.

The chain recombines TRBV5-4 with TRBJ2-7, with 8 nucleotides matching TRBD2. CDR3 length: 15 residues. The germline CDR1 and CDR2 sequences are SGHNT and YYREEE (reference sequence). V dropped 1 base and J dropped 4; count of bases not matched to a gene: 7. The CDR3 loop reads CASSLPLADYYEQYF. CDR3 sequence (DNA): TGTGCCAGCAGCTTGCCACTAGCGGATTATTACGAGCAGTACTTC. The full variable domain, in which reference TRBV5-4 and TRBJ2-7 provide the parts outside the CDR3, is ETGVTQSPTHLIKTRGQQVTLRCSSQSGHNTVSWYQQALGQGPQFIFQYYREEENGRGNFPPRFSGLQFPNYSSELNVNALELDDSALYLCASSLPLADYYEQYFGPGTRLTVT.

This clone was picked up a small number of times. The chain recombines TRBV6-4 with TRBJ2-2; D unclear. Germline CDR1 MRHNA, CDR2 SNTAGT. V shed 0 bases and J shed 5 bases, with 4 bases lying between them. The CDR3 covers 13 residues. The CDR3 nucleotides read TGTGCCAGCAGTGACTCCCGGACCGGGGAGCTGTTTTTT. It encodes CASSDSRTGELFF.

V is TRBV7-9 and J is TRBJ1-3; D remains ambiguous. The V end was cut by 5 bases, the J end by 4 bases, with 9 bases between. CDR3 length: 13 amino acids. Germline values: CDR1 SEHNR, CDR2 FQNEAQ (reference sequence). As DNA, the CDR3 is TGTGCCAGCAGCCCCTTCTCAGGAAACACCATATATTTT. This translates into CASSPFSGNTIYF.

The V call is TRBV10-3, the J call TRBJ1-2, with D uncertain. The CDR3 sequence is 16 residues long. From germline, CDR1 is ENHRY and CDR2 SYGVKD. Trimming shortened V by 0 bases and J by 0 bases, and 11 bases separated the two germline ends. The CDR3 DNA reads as TGTGCCATCAGTGAGTCGGGCCTGAAAGCTAACTATGGCTACACCTTC. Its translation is CAISESGLKANYGYTF.

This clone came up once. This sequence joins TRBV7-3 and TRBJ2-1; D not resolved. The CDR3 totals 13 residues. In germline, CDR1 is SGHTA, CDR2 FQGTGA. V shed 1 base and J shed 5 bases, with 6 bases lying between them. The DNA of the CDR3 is TGTGCCAGCAGCTTAATTTCCCACAATGAGCAGTTCTTC. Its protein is CASSLISHNEQFF.

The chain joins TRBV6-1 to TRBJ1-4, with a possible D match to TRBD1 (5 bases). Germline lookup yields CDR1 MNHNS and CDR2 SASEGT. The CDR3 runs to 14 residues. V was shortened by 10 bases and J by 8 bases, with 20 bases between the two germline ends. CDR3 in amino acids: CAITSRDRSEKLFF. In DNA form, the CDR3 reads TGTGCCATCACATCTCGGGACCGAAGCGAAAAACTGTTTTTT.

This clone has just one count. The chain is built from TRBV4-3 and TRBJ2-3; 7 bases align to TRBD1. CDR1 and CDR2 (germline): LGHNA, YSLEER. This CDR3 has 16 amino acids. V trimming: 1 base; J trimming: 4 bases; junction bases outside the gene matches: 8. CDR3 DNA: TGCGCCAGCAGCCAAGTAGGACAGGTACCGGCAGATACGCAGTATTTT. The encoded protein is CASSQVGQVPADTQYF.

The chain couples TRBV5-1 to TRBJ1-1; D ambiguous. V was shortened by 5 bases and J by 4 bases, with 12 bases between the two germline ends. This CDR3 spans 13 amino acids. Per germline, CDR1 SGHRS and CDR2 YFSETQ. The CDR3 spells CASRTDWGTEAFF. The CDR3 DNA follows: TGCGCCAGCAGGACTGACTGGGGCACTGAAGCTTTCTTT. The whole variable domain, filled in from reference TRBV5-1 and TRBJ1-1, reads KAGVTQTPRYLIKTRGQQVTLSCSPISGHRSVSWYQQTPGQGLQFLFEYFSETQRNKGNFPGRFSGRQFSNSRSEMNVSTLELGDSALYLCASRTDWGTEAFFGQGTRLTVV.

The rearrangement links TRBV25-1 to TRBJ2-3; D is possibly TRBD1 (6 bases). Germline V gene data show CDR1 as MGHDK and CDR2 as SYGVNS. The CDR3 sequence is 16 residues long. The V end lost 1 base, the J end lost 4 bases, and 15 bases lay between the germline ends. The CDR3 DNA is TGTGCCAGCAGTGAATTGGGGGCCAGGGCTCCAGATACGCAGTATTTT. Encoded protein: CASSELGARAPDTQYF.

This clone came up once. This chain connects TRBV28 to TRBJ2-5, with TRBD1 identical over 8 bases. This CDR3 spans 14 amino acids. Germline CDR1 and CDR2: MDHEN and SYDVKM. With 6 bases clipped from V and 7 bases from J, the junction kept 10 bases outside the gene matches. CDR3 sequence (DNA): TGTGCCAGCAGCGAGCTGACAGGGGCCGGGACCCAGTACTTC. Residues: CASSELTGAGTQYF.

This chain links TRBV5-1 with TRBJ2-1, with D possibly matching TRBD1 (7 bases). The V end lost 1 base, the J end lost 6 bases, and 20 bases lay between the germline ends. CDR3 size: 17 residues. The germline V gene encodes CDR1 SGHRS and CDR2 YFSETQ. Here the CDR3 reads CASSLFLAGGTGNEQFF. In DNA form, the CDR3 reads TGCGCCAGCAGCTTGTTCTTAGCAGGGGGGACTGGCAATGAGCAGTTCTTC.

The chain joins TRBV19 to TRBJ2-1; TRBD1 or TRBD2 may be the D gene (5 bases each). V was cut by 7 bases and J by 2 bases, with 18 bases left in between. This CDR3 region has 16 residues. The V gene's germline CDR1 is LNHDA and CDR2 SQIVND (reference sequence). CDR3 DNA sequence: TGTGCCAGTAAACCAGAGGGGCGGAAAACCTACAATGAGCAGTTCTTC. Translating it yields CASKPEGRKTYNEQFF.

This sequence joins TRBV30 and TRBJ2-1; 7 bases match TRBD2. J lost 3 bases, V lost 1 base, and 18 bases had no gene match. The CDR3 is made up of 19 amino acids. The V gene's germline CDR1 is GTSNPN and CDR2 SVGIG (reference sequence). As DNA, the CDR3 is TGTGCCTGGAGTGGGGGTTTGTATAATCGGCTAGCGGACTACAATGAGCAGTTCTTC. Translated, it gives CAWSGGLYNRLADYNEQFF.

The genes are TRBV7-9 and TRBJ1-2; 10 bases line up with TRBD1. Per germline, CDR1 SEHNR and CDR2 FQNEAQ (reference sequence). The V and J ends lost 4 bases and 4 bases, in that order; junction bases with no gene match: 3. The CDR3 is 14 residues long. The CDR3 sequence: CASSSGQGPYGYTF. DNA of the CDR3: TGTGCCAGCAGCTCGGGACAGGGGCCCTATGGCTACACCTTC.

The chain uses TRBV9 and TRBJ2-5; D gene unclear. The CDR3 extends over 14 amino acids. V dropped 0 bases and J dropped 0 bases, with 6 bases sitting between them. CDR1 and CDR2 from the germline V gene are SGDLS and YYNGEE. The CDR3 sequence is CASSVVANQETQYF. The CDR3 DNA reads TGTGCCAGCAGCGTAGTTGCGAACCAAGAGACCCAGTACTTC. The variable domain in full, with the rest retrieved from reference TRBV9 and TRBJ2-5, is DSGVTQTPKHLITATGQRVTLRCSPRSGDLSVYWYQQSLDQGLQFLIQYYNGEERAKGNILERFSAQQFPDLHSELNLSSLELGDSALYFCASSVVANQETQYFGPGTRLLVL.

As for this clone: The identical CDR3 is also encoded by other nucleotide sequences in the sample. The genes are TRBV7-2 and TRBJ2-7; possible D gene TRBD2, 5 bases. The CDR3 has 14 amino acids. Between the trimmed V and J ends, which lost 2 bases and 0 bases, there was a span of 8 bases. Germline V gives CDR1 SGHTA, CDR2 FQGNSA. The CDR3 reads CASSLSGSSYEQYF. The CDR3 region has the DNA TGTGCCAGCAGCTTAAGCGGTAGCTCCTACGAGCAGTACTTC.

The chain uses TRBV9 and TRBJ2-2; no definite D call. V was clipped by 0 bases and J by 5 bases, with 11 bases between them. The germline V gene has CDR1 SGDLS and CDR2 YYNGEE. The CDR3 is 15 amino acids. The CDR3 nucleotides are TGTGCCAGCAGCGTAGGGTCACCCGGTACCGGGGAGCTGTTTTTT. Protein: CASSVGSPGTGELFF.

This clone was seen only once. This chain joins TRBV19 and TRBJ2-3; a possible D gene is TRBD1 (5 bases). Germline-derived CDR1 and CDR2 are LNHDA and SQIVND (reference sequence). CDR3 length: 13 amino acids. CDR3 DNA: TGTGCTACCACCGACAGAAGCACAGATACGCAGTATTTT. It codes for CATTDRSTDTQYF.

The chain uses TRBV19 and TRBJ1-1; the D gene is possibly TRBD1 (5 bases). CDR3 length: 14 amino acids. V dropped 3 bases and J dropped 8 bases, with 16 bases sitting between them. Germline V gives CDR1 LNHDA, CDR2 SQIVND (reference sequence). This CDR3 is CASSMVGRTNEAFF. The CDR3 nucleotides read TGTGCCAGTAGTATGGTGGGACGGACCAACGAAGCTTTCTTT.

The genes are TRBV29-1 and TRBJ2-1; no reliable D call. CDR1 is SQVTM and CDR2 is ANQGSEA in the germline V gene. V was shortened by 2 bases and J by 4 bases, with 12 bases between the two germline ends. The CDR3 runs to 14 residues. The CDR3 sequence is CSVEFEVSYNEQFF. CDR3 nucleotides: TGCAGCGTTGAATTTGAAGTCAGTTACAATGAGCAGTTCTTC.